These T cell receptor beta chains were read from a single sample in a study of shared clonotypes between healthy human individuals. Sequenced by immunoSEQ multiplex PCR; TCRdb stores in-frame clones only, minus some. The table shows approximately 640,000 clones, with 90% occurring only once. Input material: memory CD8+ T cells from PBMCs. These receptors were obtained from a man between 18 and 29 years old in good health. Some clones in this sample may be carry-over from other donors' samples. Both conserved end residues are part of each CDR3. The order of the fields is J gene, clone size, V gene, D gene, CDR3 protein, CDR3 DNA. A D gene is named only where the DNA matches it firmly. Rows may omit the clone size; those that give it use once, few, many or a size class.

J gene: TRBJ2-1
clone size: NA
V gene: TRBV9
D gene: NA
CDR3 protein: CASSTTGTAHNEQFF
CDR3 DNA: TGTGCCAGCAGCACCACCGGGACGGCCCACAATGAGCAGTTCTTC

J gene: TRBJ2-1
clone size: NA
V gene: TRBV19
D gene: TRBD2
CDR3 protein: CATFAAGVNEQFF
CDR3 DNA: TGTGCCACCTTTGCAGCGGGAGTCAATGAGCAGTTCTTC

J gene: TRBJ2-3
clone size: NA
V gene: TRBV29-1
D gene: NA
CDR3 protein: CSVGDLTDTQYF
CDR3 DNA: TGCAGCGTGGGGGACCTCACAGATACGCAGTATTTT

J gene: TRBJ2-7
clone size: once
V gene: TRBV28
D gene: NA
CDR3 protein: CASSSRGEYEQYF
CDR3 DNA: TGTGCCAGCAGTTCACGGGGCGAATACGAGCAGTACTTC

J gene: TRBJ2-7
clone size: NA
V gene: TRBV9
D gene: TRBD2
CDR3 protein: CASSGGGTSGNHYEQYF
CDR3 DNA: TGTGCCAGCAGCGGGGGTGGGACTAGCGGGAACCACTACGAGCAGTACTTC

J gene: TRBJ2-1
clone size: NA
V gene: TRBV7-3
D gene: NA
CDR3 protein: CASSFTHSEQFF
CDR3 DNA: TGTGCCAGCAGCTTTACCCATAGTGAGCAGTTCTTC

J gene: TRBJ2-7
clone size: NA
V gene: TRBV4-3
D gene: NA
CDR3 protein: CASSPRVDSSYEQYF
CDR3 DNA: TGCGCCAGCAGCCCACGGGTGGACAGCTCCTACGAGCAGTACTTC

J gene: TRBJ2-1
clone size: NA
V gene: TRBV19
D gene: TRBD2
CDR3 protein: CASSISGLGYNEQFF
CDR3 DNA: TGTGCCAGTAGTATTTCGGGACTAGGCTACAATGAGCAGTTCTTC

J gene: TRBJ1-4
clone size: NA
V gene: TRBV10-3
D gene: NA
CDR3 protein: CAISGGRATNEKLFF
CDR3 DNA: TGTGCCATCAGTGGAGGTCGCGCAACTAATGAAAAACTGTTTTTT

J gene: TRBJ2-1
clone size: NA
V gene: TRBV9
D gene: TRBD1
CDR3 protein: CASSDWDRPADEQFF
CDR3 DNA: TGTGCCAGCAGCGATTGGGACAGACCGGCGGATGAGCAGTTCTTC

J gene: TRBJ1-1
clone size: few
V gene: TRBV6-1
D gene: NA
CDR3 protein: CASGRGFMNTEAFF
CDR3 DNA: TGTGCCTCCGGGCGAGGGTTCATGAACACTGAAGCTTTCTTT

J gene: TRBJ2-1
clone size: NA
V gene: TRBV18
D gene: NA
CDR3 protein: CASSLPANEQFF
CDR3 DNA: TGTGCCAGCTCACTTCCAGCGAATGAGCAGTTCTTC

J gene: TRBJ1-5
clone size: NA
V gene: TRBV5-6
D gene: NA
CDR3 protein: CASSLWGVLARWQPQHF
CDR3 DNA: TGTGCCAGCAGCTTGTGGGGGGTCCTGGCCCGATGGCAGCCCCAGCATTTT

J gene: TRBJ2-2
clone size: NA
V gene: TRBV28
D gene: TRBD1
CDR3 protein: CASSDDRGIAGELFF
CDR3 DNA: TGTGCCAGCAGTGATGACAGGGGGATCGCCGGGGAGCTGTTTTTT

J gene: TRBJ1-6
clone size: NA
V gene: TRBV10-3
D gene: NA
CDR3 protein: CAISGTGQESSPLHF
CDR3 DNA: TGTGCCATCAGTGGAACGGGACAAGAGAGTTCACCCCTCCACTTT

J gene: TRBJ1-1
clone size: NA
V gene: TRBV5-6
D gene: TRBD1
CDR3 protein: CASTLGNRGEAFF
CDR3 DNA: TGTGCCAGCACCTTGGGTAACAGGGGTGAAGCTTTCTTT

J gene: TRBJ1-1
clone size: NA
V gene: TRBV21-1
D gene: NA
CDR3 protein: CASSKGNKMNTEAFF
CDR3 DNA: TGTGCCAGCAGCAAAGGAAACAAGATGAACACTGAAGCTTTCTTT

J gene: TRBJ2-7
clone size: NA
V gene: TRBV10-1
D gene: TRBD2
CDR3 protein: CASSEGTRTSDEQYF
CDR3 DNA: TGCGCCAGCAGTGAAGGGACTAGGACGTCGGACGAGCAGTACTTC

J gene: TRBJ2-1
clone size: NA
V gene: TRBV9
D gene: NA
CDR3 protein: CASSGEGVSTYNEQFF
CDR3 DNA: TGTGCCAGCAGCGGGGAGGGGGTATCAACCTACAATGAGCAGTTCTTC

J gene: TRBJ2-5
clone size: few
V gene: TRBV5-4
D gene: NA
CDR3 protein: CASSLGRSQETQYF
CDR3 DNA: TGTGCCAGCAGCTTAGGCCGGTCTCAAGAGACCCAGTACTTC

J gene: TRBJ2-1
clone size: NA
V gene: TRBV11-2
D gene: TRBD1
CDR3 protein: CASSAWTGGRDEQFF
CDR3 DNA: TGTGCCAGCAGCGCCTGGACAGGGGGAAGGGATGAGCAGTTCTTC

J gene: TRBJ2-1
clone size: NA
V gene: TRBV28
D gene: NA
CDR3 protein: CASSKPGHRDNEQFF
CDR3 DNA: TGTGCCAGCAGTAAACCGGGACACAGGGACAATGAGCAGTTCTTC

J gene: TRBJ1-2
clone size: once
V gene: TRBV7-2
D gene: NA
CDR3 protein: CASSLAFSGTQPYGYTF
CDR3 DNA: TGTGCCAGCAGCTTAGCCTTCTCCGGGACACAACCTTATGGCTACACCTTC

J gene: TRBJ1-4
clone size: NA
V gene: TRBV6-1
D gene: TRBD1
CDR3 protein: CASSEGPGGSGKKLFF
CDR3 DNA: TGTGCCAGCAGTGAAGGTCCAGGGGGTAGCGGGAAAAAACTGTTTTTT

J gene: TRBJ1-3
clone size: NA
V gene: TRBV29-1
D gene: NA
CDR3 protein: CSVEYASDSGNTIYF
CDR3 DNA: TGCAGCGTTGAATACGCGTCGGACTCTGGAAACACCATATATTTT

J gene: TRBJ2-1
clone size: few
V gene: TRBV30
D gene: TRBD2
CDR3 protein: CAWTSGSGYNEQFF
CDR3 DNA: TGTGCCTGGACTAGCGGGAGCGGCTACAATGAGCAGTTCTTC

J gene: TRBJ2-7
clone size: NA
V gene: TRBV28
D gene: NA
CDR3 protein: CASKPPGAYEQYF
CDR3 DNA: TGTGCCAGCAAACCCCCGGGGGCCTACGAGCAGTACTTC

J gene: TRBJ2-2
clone size: NA
V gene: TRBV11-1
D gene: NA
CDR3 protein: CASSSPRGRNTGELFF
CDR3 DNA: TGTGCCAGCAGCTCCCCCAGGGGCAGGAACACCGGGGAGCTGTTTTTT

J gene: TRBJ2-5
clone size: NA
V gene: TRBV2
D gene: NA
CDR3 protein: CASSQQETQYF
CDR3 DNA: TGTGCCAGCAGTCAACAAGAGACCCAGTACTTC

J gene: TRBJ2-1
clone size: once
V gene: TRBV5-4
D gene: TRBD2
CDR3 protein: CASSDRTSGYNEQFF
CDR3 DNA: TGTGCCAGCAGCGACCGGACTAGCGGCTACAATGAGCAGTTCTTC

J gene: TRBJ2-7
clone size: NA
V gene: TRBV6-5
D gene: TRBD2
CDR3 protein: CASSSWTSGRPEQYF
CDR3 DNA: TGTGCCAGCAGTTCCTGGACTAGCGGGAGGCCCGAGCAGTACTTC

J gene: TRBJ1-1
clone size: NA
V gene: TRBV29-1
D gene: NA
CDR3 protein: CSGTLNTEAFF
CDR3 DNA: TGCAGCGGTACTTTAAACACTGAAGCTTTCTTT

J gene: TRBJ2-3
clone size: NA
V gene: TRBV4-1
D gene: NA
CDR3 protein: CASSLSLVSGRTDTQYF
CDR3 DNA: TGCGCCAGCAGCCTGTCTCTGGTTAGCGGCCGCACAGATACGCAGTATTTT

J gene: TRBJ2-7
clone size: NA
V gene: TRBV14
D gene: TRBD2
CDR3 protein: CASSQDLTSGTSYEQYF
CDR3 DNA: TGTGCCAGCAGCCAAGATCTTACTAGCGGGACCTCCTACGAGCAGTACTTC

J gene: TRBJ2-7
clone size: once
V gene: TRBV5-1
D gene: TRBD1
CDR3 protein: CASSHPQGIGYEQYF
CDR3 DNA: TGCGCCAGCAGCCACCCACAGGGGATTGGCTACGAGCAGTACTTC

J gene: TRBJ2-1
clone size: once
V gene: TRBV27
D gene: TRBD1
CDR3 protein: CASSFGWGQTYNEQFF
CDR3 DNA: TGTGCCAGCAGTTTCGGCTGGGGACAGACCTACAATGAGCAGTTCTTC

J gene: TRBJ2-1
clone size: once
V gene: TRBV2
D gene: NA
CDR3 protein: CASSEALRGVYNEQFF
CDR3 DNA: TGTGCCAGCAGTGAAGCGCTGCGCGGGGTTTACAATGAGCAGTTCTTC

J gene: TRBJ2-7
clone size: once
V gene: TRBV7-9
D gene: NA
CDR3 protein: CASSLSLWEILTYEQYF
CDR3 DNA: TGTGCCAGCAGCTTATCACTTTGGGAGATACTCACCTACGAGCAGTACTTC

J gene: TRBJ2-7
clone size: once
V gene: TRBV19
D gene: NA
CDR3 protein: CASSGLGGYYEQYF
CDR3 DNA: TGTGCCAGTAGTGGGCTCGGGGGATACTACGAGCAGTACTTC

J gene: TRBJ2-7
clone size: many
V gene: TRBV5-1
D gene: TRBD2
CDR3 protein: CASSLSLAGGDDEQYF
CDR3 DNA: TGCGCCAGCAGCTTAAGCCTAGCGGGAGGAGACGACGAGCAGTACTTC

J gene: TRBJ1-1
clone size: NA
V gene: TRBV19
D gene: TRBD1
CDR3 protein: CAAGTGAVTEAFF
CDR3 DNA: TGTGCGGCCGGGACAGGGGCGGTGACTGAAGCTTTCTTT

J gene: TRBJ2-1
clone size: NA
V gene: TRBV11-2
D gene: NA
CDR3 protein: CASSLNVGETFSSYNEQFF
CDR3 DNA: TGTGCCAGCAGCTTAAATGTTGGGGAGACCTTTAGCTCCTACAATGAGCAGTTCTTC